Listed below are T cell receptor beta chains from one sample, sequenced in a study of cytotoxic CD8 clonotypes in ibrutinib-treated CLL. Profiled with immunoSEQ multiplex PCR; TCRdb holds only in-frame clones, not every one. The sample lists approximately 130,000 clones, around four fifths occurring once. This specimen was PBMCs, taken after 24 months of ibrutinib treatment. The receptors originated from a human donor with chronic lymphocytic leukemia. The CDR3 runs from the conserved cysteine through the conserved F or W. The order of the fields is J gene, D gene, clone size, V gene, CDR3 DNA, CDR3 protein. D genes are given only for firm matches. The size of a clone is reported for some rows only, either as once, few or many, or as a class for expanded clones.

J gene: TRBJ2-2; D gene: -; clone size: -; V gene: TRBV21-1; CDR3 DNA: TGTGCCAGCAGCAACTTCTTCGGGGCCCCCGGGGAGCTGTTTTTT; CDR3 protein: CASSNFFGAPGELFF
J gene: TRBJ2-7; D gene: -; clone size: -; V gene: TRBV6-5; CDR3 DNA: TGTGCCAGCAGTTACTCTGCCGGAGGAAACTACGAGCAGTACTTC; CDR3 protein: CASSYSAGGNYEQYF
J gene: TRBJ1-5; D gene: TRBD1; clone size: -; V gene: TRBV6-1; CDR3 DNA: TGTGCCAGCAGTACAGGGGAGAGCAATCAGCCCCAGCATTTT; CDR3 protein: CASSTGESNQPQHF
J gene: TRBJ1-5; D gene: -; clone size: few; V gene: TRBV7-8; CDR3 DNA: TGTGCCAGCAGCTTAGGGACGGGGCAGCCGAATCAGCCCCAGCATTTT; CDR3 protein: CASSLGTGQPNQPQHF
J gene: TRBJ2-1; D gene: -; clone size: -; V gene: TRBV7-2; CDR3 DNA: TGTGCCAGCGGGCGGGGGCCTTACAATGAGCAGTTCTTC; CDR3 protein: CASGRGPYNEQFF
J gene: TRBJ1-2; D gene: -; clone size: few; V gene: TRBV28; CDR3 DNA: TGTGCCAGCAGTTCAGGGAACTATGGCTACACCTTC; CDR3 protein: CASSSGNYGYTF
J gene: TRBJ1-1; D gene: -; clone size: -; V gene: TRBV6-6; CDR3 DNA: TGTGCCAGCAGTAGAGGATCTGAAGCTTTCTTT; CDR3 protein: CASSRGSEAFF
J gene: TRBJ1-2; D gene: TRBD1; clone size: once; V gene: TRBV5-1; CDR3 DNA: TGCGCCAGCAGCCCGACAGGGGCCAACTATGGCTACACCTTC; CDR3 protein: CASSPTGANYGYTF
J gene: TRBJ2-2; D gene: -; clone size: -; V gene: TRBV12-5; CDR3 DNA: TGTGCTAGTGGTTTGTCTAGGACAGCCCTGTATCCCGGGGAGCTGTTTTTT; CDR3 protein: CASGLSRTALYPGELFF
J gene: TRBJ1-1; D gene: TRBD1; clone size: -; V gene: TRBV28; CDR3 DNA: TGTGCCAGCAGTTTCGACAGGGTGGTCACTGAAGCTTTCTTT; CDR3 protein: CASSFDRVVTEAFF
J gene: TRBJ2-3; D gene: TRBD2; clone size: -; V gene: TRBV11-3; CDR3 DNA: TGTGCCAGCAGCCTGGGGACTAACACAGATACGCAGTATTTT; CDR3 protein: CASSLGTNTDTQYF
J gene: TRBJ2-5; D gene: -; clone size: once; V gene: TRBV10-2; CDR3 DNA: TGCGCCAGCAGTGAGAGTGTGGCGGAGACCCAGTACTTC; CDR3 protein: CASSESVAETQYF
J gene: TRBJ1-5; D gene: -; clone size: -; V gene: TRBV5-8; CDR3 DNA: TGTGCCAGCAGCTTGGCCAGGGATCAGCCCCAGCATTTT; CDR3 protein: CASSLARDQPQHF
J gene: TRBJ1-2; D gene: -; clone size: -; V gene: TRBV5-4; CDR3 DNA: TGTGCCAGCAGCTTGATACAGGCTAACTATGGCTACACCTTC; CDR3 protein: CASSLIQANYGYTF
J gene: TRBJ2-1; D gene: -; clone size: -; V gene: TRBV7-2; CDR3 DNA: TGTGCCAGCAGCCCCATATACAATGAGCAGTTCTTC; CDR3 protein: CASSPIYNEQFF
J gene: TRBJ2-2; D gene: TRBD1; clone size: -; V gene: TRBV12-5; CDR3 DNA: TGTGCTAGTGGTTTTATCGGACAGGGCGGGACCGGGGAGCTGTTTTTT; CDR3 protein: CASGFIGQGGTGELFF
J gene: TRBJ1-6; D gene: TRBD1; clone size: -; V gene: TRBV7-8; CDR3 DNA: TGTGCCAGCAGCCCCCGACAGGGACCCCTCCACTTT; CDR3 protein: CASSPRQGPLHF
J gene: TRBJ1-6; D gene: -; clone size: -; V gene: TRBV5-1; CDR3 DNA: TGCGCCAGCAGCCCTGATAATTCACCCCTCCACTTT; CDR3 protein: CASSPDNSPLHF
J gene: TRBJ2-5; D gene: TRBD2; clone size: -; V gene: TRBV4-1; CDR3 DNA: TGCGCCAGCAGCCAGCCCGGGGGAGGGAATCGAGAGACCCAGTACTTC; CDR3 protein: CASSQPGGGNRETQYF
J gene: TRBJ2-7; D gene: -; clone size: once; V gene: TRBV2; CDR3 DNA: TGTGCCAGCAGCATAACTTGGACAGAATACGAGCAGTACTTC; CDR3 protein: CASSITWTEYEQYF
J gene: TRBJ1-5; D gene: -; clone size: few; V gene: TRBV10-3; CDR3 DNA: TGTGCCATCAGTGAGTATGGAGGGGTCAATCAGCCCCAGCATTTT; CDR3 protein: CAISEYGGVNQPQHF
J gene: TRBJ2-3; D gene: -; clone size: -; V gene: TRBV6-5; CDR3 DNA: TGTGCCAGCAGTTATTTCTTAGTAAGGGCGTCAGATACGCAGTATTTT; CDR3 protein: CASSYFLVRASDTQYF
J gene: TRBJ1-1; D gene: -; clone size: -; V gene: TRBV5-4; CDR3 DNA: TGTGCCAGCAGCTTGTTCCAGGGGAGGGACACTGAAGCTTTCTTT; CDR3 protein: CASSLFQGRDTEAFF
J gene: TRBJ2-7; D gene: -; clone size: -; V gene: TRBV13; CDR3 DNA: TGTGCCAGCAGCTTCCAGTCTAGCTCCTACGAGCAGTATTTC; CDR3 protein: CASSFQSSSYEQYF
J gene: TRBJ1-5; D gene: TRBD1; clone size: -; V gene: TRBV19; CDR3 DNA: TGTGCCAGTAGTGTAGGGACAGAAGTCTCAGGTCAGCCCCAGCATTTT; CDR3 protein: CASSVGTEVSGQPQHF
J gene: TRBJ2-7; D gene: -; clone size: -; V gene: TRBV28; CDR3 DNA: TGTGCCAGCAGTTCCCCGGACATAGCCTACGAGCAGTACTTC; CDR3 protein: CASSSPDIAYEQYF
J gene: TRBJ2-2; D gene: -; clone size: -; V gene: TRBV19; CDR3 DNA: TGTGCCAGTAGTGAGGACAGTAACACCGGGGAGCTGTTTTTT; CDR3 protein: CASSEDSNTGELFF
J gene: TRBJ2-1; D gene: TRBD1; clone size: -; V gene: TRBV7-2; CDR3 DNA: TGTGCCAGCAGCCCAAATCCCGGGACAGGGTACAATGAGCAGTTCTTC; CDR3 protein: CASSPNPGTGYNEQFF
J gene: TRBJ1-2; D gene: -; clone size: -; V gene: TRBV5-6; CDR3 DNA: TGTGCCAGCAGCTCCGGACCTTGGAATGGCTACACCTTC; CDR3 protein: CASSSGPWNGYTF
J gene: TRBJ1-3; D gene: -; clone size: -; V gene: TRBV28; CDR3 DNA: TGTGCCAGCAGTTTTCGGGGGGGCGGAAACACCATATATTTT; CDR3 protein: CASSFRGGGNTIYF
J gene: TRBJ1-1; D gene: TRBD1; clone size: -; V gene: TRBV18; CDR3 DNA: TGTGCCAGCTCACCACTGGGGACAGGGGCGGGGAACACTGAAGCTTTCTTT; CDR3 protein: CASSPLGTGAGNTEAFF
J gene: TRBJ2-7; D gene: -; clone size: few; V gene: TRBV6-1; CDR3 DNA: TGTGCCAGCAGTGAAGGGCACGCCTACGAGCAGTACTTC; CDR3 protein: CASSEGHAYEQYF
J gene: TRBJ2-2; D gene: TRBD2; clone size: -; V gene: TRBV2; CDR3 DNA: TGTGCCAGCAGTGACGGCGGGGGGCGGAACACCGGGGAGCTGTTTTTT; CDR3 protein: CASSDGGGRNTGELFF
J gene: TRBJ1-1; D gene: -; clone size: few; V gene: TRBV7-8; CDR3 DNA: TGTGCCAGCAGCTTAGTAAGTAAGCCTGAAGCTTTCTTT; CDR3 protein: CASSLVSKPEAFF
J gene: TRBJ1-3; D gene: -; clone size: -; V gene: TRBV5-6; CDR3 DNA: TGTGCCAGCAGCTTGGTTTCAGGGGTCGGAAACACCATATATTTT; CDR3 protein: CASSLVSGVGNTIYF
J gene: TRBJ2-4; D gene: -; clone size: once; V gene: TRBV27; CDR3 DNA: TGTGCCAGCAGTGTTCAGGGGGCCAAAAACATTCAGTACTTC; CDR3 protein: CASSVQGAKNIQYF
J gene: TRBJ1-1; D gene: -; clone size: -; V gene: TRBV7-2; CDR3 DNA: TGTGCCTACCGAAACGGCGGCCGAGCTTTCTTT; CDR3 protein: CAYRNGGRAFF
J gene: TRBJ2-2; D gene: -; clone size: -; V gene: TRBV5-4; CDR3 DNA: TGTGCCCTACCCGGGTGGGCCGGGGAGCTGTTTTTT; CDR3 protein: CALPGWAGELFF
J gene: TRBJ2-3; D gene: -; clone size: -; V gene: TRBV11-3; CDR3 DNA: TGTGCCAGCAGCTTATCCAGCAACAGTTTCGGGACAGATACGCAGTATTTT; CDR3 protein: CASSLSSNSFGTDTQYF
J gene: TRBJ1-2; D gene: TRBD1; clone size: -; V gene: TRBV2; CDR3 DNA: TGTGCCAGCACTAAACCTCTACCGGGACAGCTTATCTATGGCTACACCTTC; CDR3 protein: CASTKPLPGQLIYGYTF
J gene: TRBJ2-7; D gene: -; clone size: -; V gene: TRBV6-6; CDR3 DNA: TGTGCCAGCAGTCCAGGCCACTACGAGCAGTACTTC; CDR3 protein: CASSPGHYEQYF
J gene: TRBJ2-3; D gene: -; clone size: -; V gene: TRBV29-1; CDR3 DNA: TGCAGCGTTGAGCTGGGCGGGACAGATACGCAGTATTTT; CDR3 protein: CSVELGGTDTQYF
J gene: TRBJ1-1; D gene: -; clone size: -; V gene: TRBV18; CDR3 DNA: TGTGCCAGCTCCCTGGTGGGGGAAACTGAAGCTTTCTTT; CDR3 protein: CASSLVGETEAFF
J gene: TRBJ2-3; D gene: TRBD2; clone size: once; V gene: TRBV19; CDR3 DNA: TGTGCCAGTAGTTCTAGCGGGGGCCCATTACTAGGCACAGATACGCAGTATTTT; CDR3 protein: CASSSSGGPLLGTDTQYF
J gene: TRBJ1-4; D gene: TRBD1; clone size: -; V gene: TRBV30; CDR3 DNA: TGTGCCTGGAGTGTAGGATCACAGGGGGAAAAACTGTTTTTT; CDR3 protein: CAWSVGSQGEKLFF
J gene: TRBJ1-2; D gene: TRBD1; clone size: -; V gene: TRBV18; CDR3 DNA: TGTGCCAGCTCACCAGCGGACAGGGATGGCTACACCTTC; CDR3 protein: CASSPADRDGYTF
J gene: TRBJ1-1; D gene: -; clone size: -; V gene: TRBV27; CDR3 DNA: TGTGCCAGCAGTACTCAACTCAGGGGGAACACTGAAGCTTTCTTT; CDR3 protein: CASSTQLRGNTEAFF
J gene: TRBJ1-1; D gene: TRBD1; clone size: -; V gene: TRBV4-3; CDR3 DNA: TGCGCCAGCAGCCAAAAACAGGGGGCTGAAACTGAAGCTTTCTTT; CDR3 protein: CASSQKQGAETEAFF
J gene: TRBJ1-2; D gene: -; clone size: -; V gene: TRBV7-2; CDR3 DNA: TGTGCCAGCAGCTTAGCGGGCGGGGAGACCTTC; CDR3 protein: CASSLAGGETF
J gene: TRBJ1-4; D gene: -; clone size: -; V gene: TRBV7-9; CDR3 DNA: TGTGCCAGCAGCTTAGATGGGGGCTCTAATGAAAAACTGTTTTTT; CDR3 protein: CASSLDGGSNEKLFF
J gene: TRBJ2-7; D gene: -; clone size: -; V gene: TRBV28; CDR3 DNA: TGTGCCAGCAGTTCCGACAGGTACAGTAGACAAACCTACGAGCAGTACTTC; CDR3 protein: CASSSDRYSRQTYEQYF
J gene: TRBJ2-7; D gene: TRBD1; clone size: -; V gene: TRBV7-2; CDR3 DNA: TGTGCCAGCAGCCAAAGGACAGGGGCAAGCTCCTACGAGCAGTACTTC; CDR3 protein: CASSQRTGASSYEQYF
J gene: TRBJ1-2; D gene: -; clone size: few; V gene: TRBV28; CDR3 DNA: TGTGCCAGCAGTTCACCTCAAGGGACACACTATGGCTACACCTTC; CDR3 protein: CASSSPQGTHYGYTF
J gene: TRBJ2-7; D gene: -; clone size: few; V gene: TRBV7-2; CDR3 DNA: TGTGCCAGCAGCTTAGCCCAGGGGATAGGCGAGCAGTACTTC; CDR3 protein: CASSLAQGIGEQYF
J gene: TRBJ2-7; D gene: TRBD1; clone size: -; V gene: TRBV29-1; CDR3 DNA: TGCAGCGTTGACGGACAGGGGTTCGAGCAGTACTTC; CDR3 protein: CSVDGQGFEQYF
J gene: TRBJ1-1; D gene: -; clone size: once; V gene: TRBV2; CDR3 DNA: TGTGCCAGCAGTGTCATGAACACTGAAGCTTTCTTT; CDR3 protein: CASSVMNTEAFF
J gene: TRBJ1-6; D gene: -; clone size: few; V gene: TRBV5-1; CDR3 DNA: TGCGCCAGCAGCTTGGAGGGACGGAATAATTCACCCCTCCACTTT; CDR3 protein: CASSLEGRNNSPLHF
J gene: TRBJ2-7; D gene: -; clone size: -; V gene: TRBV9; CDR3 DNA: TGTGCCAGCAGCGTAGGAGGGCGTTCCCCCTACGAGCAGTACTTC; CDR3 protein: CASSVGGRSPYEQYF
J gene: TRBJ1-5; D gene: TRBD1; clone size: -; V gene: TRBV28; CDR3 DNA: TGTGCCAGCAGCTGGGACAGGGACGATCAGCCCCAGCATTTT; CDR3 protein: CASSWDRDDQPQHF